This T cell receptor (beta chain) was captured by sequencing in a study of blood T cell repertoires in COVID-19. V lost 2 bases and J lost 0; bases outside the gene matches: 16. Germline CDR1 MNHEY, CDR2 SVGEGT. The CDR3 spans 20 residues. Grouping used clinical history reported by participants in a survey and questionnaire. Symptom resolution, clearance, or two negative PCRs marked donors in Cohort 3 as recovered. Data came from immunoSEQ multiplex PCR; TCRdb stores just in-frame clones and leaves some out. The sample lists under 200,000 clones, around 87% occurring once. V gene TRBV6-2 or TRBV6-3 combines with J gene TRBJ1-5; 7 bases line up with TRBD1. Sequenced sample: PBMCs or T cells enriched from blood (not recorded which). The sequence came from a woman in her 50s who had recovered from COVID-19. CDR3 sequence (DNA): TGTGCCAGCAGTTACCCTTTCGACAGGGCTGACTCCAATAGCAATCAGCCCCAGCATTTT. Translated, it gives CASSYPFDRADSNSNQPQHF.